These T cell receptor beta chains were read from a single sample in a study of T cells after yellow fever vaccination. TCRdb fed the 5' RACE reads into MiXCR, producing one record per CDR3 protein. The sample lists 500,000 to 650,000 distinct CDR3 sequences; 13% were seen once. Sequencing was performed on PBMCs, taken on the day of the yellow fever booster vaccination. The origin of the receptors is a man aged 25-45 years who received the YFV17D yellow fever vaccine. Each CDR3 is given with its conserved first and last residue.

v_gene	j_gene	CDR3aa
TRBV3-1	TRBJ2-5	CASSQEYEGLAERRETQYF
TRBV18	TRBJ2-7	CASSELSGTSIREQYF
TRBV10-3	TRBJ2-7	CAISESLGRSYEQYF
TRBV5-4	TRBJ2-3	CASSLAQDGTDTQYF
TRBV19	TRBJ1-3	CASGQNSGNTIYF
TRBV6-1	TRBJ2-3	CASRTLGGADTQYF
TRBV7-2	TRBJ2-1	CASSLTDPLFF
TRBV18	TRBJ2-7	CASSRSGGREQYF
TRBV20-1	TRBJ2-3	CSARDPMDTQYF
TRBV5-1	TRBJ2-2	CASSPMGGTGELFF
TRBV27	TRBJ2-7	CASSPIGKYYEQYF
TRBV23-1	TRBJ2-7	CASSQSPSGRESYEQYF
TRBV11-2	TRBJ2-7	CASSPRGRRDYEQYF
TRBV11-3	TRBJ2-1	CASSLMAGVYNEQFF
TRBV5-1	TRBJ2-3	CASRVQPSTDTQYF
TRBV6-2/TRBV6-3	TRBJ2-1	CASSYNLGTSGRDEQFF
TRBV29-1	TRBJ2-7	CGVASNPYEQYF
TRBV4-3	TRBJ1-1	CASSQVLGTGTEAFF
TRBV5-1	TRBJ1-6	CASRRGEGYSPLHF
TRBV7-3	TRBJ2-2	CASSQTGRTNTGELFF
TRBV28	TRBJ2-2	CASRRHTGELFF
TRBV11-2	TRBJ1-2	CASSFQDGYTF